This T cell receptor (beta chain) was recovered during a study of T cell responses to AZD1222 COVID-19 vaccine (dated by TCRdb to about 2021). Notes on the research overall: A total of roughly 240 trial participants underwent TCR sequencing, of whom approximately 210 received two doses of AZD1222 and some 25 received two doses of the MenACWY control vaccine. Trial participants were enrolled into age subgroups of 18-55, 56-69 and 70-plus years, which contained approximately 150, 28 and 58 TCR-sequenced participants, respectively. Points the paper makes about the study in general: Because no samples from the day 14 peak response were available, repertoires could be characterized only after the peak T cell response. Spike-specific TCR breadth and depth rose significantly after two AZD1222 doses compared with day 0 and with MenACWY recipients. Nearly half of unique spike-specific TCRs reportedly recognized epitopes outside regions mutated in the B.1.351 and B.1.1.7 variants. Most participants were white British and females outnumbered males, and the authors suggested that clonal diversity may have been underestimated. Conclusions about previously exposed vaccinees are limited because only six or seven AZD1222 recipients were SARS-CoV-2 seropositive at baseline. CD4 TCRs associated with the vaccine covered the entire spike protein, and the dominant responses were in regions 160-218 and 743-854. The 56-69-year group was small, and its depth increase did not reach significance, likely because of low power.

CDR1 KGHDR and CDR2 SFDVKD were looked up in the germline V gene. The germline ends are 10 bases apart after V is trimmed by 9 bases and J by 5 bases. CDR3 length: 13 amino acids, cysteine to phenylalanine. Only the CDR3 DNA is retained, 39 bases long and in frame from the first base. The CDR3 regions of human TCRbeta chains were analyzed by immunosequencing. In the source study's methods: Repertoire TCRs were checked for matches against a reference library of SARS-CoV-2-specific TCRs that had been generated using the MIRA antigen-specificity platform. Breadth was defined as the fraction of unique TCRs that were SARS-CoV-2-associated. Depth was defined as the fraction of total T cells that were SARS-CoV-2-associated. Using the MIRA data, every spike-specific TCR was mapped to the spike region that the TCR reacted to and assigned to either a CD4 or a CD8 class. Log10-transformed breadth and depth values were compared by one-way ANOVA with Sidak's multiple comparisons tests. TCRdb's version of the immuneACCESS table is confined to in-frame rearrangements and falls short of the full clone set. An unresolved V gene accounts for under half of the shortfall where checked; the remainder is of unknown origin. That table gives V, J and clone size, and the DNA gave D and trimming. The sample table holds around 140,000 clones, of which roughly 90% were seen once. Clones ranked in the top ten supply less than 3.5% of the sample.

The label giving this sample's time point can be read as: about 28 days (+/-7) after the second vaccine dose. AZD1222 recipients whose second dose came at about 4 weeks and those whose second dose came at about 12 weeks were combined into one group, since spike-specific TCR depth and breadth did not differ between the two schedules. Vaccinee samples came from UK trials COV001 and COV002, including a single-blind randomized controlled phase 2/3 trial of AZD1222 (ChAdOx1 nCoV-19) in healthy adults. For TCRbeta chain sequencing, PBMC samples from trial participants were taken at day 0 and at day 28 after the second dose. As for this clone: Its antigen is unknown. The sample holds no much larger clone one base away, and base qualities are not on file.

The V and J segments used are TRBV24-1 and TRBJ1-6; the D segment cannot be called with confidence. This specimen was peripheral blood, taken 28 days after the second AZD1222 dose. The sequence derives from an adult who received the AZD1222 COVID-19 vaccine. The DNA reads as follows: TGTGCCACCCAGGCTGGAGATAATTCACCCCTCCACTTT. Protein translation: CATQAGDNSPLHF.